This entry describes one TCR beta chain. Antigen unknown. This specimen belongs to a study of a mutant IDH1 vaccine in newly diagnosed glioma. In the study overall: Eight vaccinations reached patients in weeks 1, 3, 5, 7, 11, 15, 19 and 23. Earlier therapy was either radiotherapy, temozolomide, or both, and most got both. Onset of vaccination occurred 4-6 weeks following radiotherapy alone, or with temozolomide cycles.

The time point denotes: week 11, during vaccination. Every single dose of the vaccine, 300 ug of mutant IDH1 20-mer peptide, came with topical imiquimod. Study results and caveats: Apparently, pseudoprogression bore no relation to changes among the top peripheral T cell clonotypes.

Assay used: immunoSEQ multiplex PCR; TCRdb lists only in-frame clones, some missing. The sample has under 150,000 clones; roughly 75% are singletons. V trimming: 4 bases; J trimming: 3 bases; junction bases outside the gene matches: 12. The germline gives CDR1 MDHEN, CDR2 SYDVKM. CDR3 length: 18 amino acids. This receptor was obtained from a man aged 35 to 55 with glioma. The chain recombines TRBV28 with TRBJ2-7; 13 bases fit TRBD2. Sample: PBMCs, taken from a glioma patient whose treatment included an IDH1 peptide vaccine. CDR3 loop: CASSSAGLAGIRLYEQYF. The CDR3 DNA sequence: TGTGCCAGCAGTTCCGCGGGACTAGCGGGAATCCGTCTCTACGAGCAGTACTTC.